This TCR beta chain comes out of a study of identifying expanded T cells in peripheral blood. Assay used: immunoSEQ multiplex PCR; TCRdb lists only in-frame clones, some missing. The sample comprises some 95,000 clones, 88% of which are singletons, and under 6% rests with the top ten. Worth noting for this clone: Its antigen is currently unknown. Other DNA sequences from this sample encode an identical CDR3 as well.

This CDR3 comprises 15 residues. Germline CDR1 and CDR2: MNHNS and SASEGT. Trimming cost V 2 bases and J 5 bases; bases outside gene matches: 7. General study points: Across healthy donors, higher total template counts meant significantly greater roughly 2-week count variance. Roughly 1.1 clones differed between technical replicates, versus 16.4 and 19 over time.

Collection occurred without any documented infections or immune events in donors. The source of this sequence is a person between 18 and 69 years old in good health. Sequenced sample: blood. This rearrangement joins TRBV6-1 to TRBJ2-7; 9 bases fit TRBD1. The CDR3 bases are TGTGCCAGCAGTGAACCCCGGACAGGGGTCCACGAGCAGTACTTC. This sequence encodes CASSEPRTGVHEQYF.